The T cell receptor (beta chain) described here comes from a study of T-cell reconstitution after alpha-beta-depleted transplantation in children listed by TCRdb under 2016. With regard to the full study: Using TCR repertoire profiling, the study quantitatively followed how T-cell immune reconstitution unfolded in children after TCRalphabeta/CD19-depleted allogeneic hematopoietic cell transplantation.

Libraries were constructed by PCR. Reads for this sample came from an Illumina HiSeq 2500. To normalize quantification of the TCRbeta repertoire, the TCR libraries were built with molecular barcoding that relied on unique molecular identifiers. TCRdb applied fastp at Q25 and MiXCR to the public reads, then kept only in-frame beta chains. CDR3 protein sequences are deduplicated, and each keeps its most common genes and DNA. The sample includes 140,000 or so distinct CDR3 sequences, with 8% to 10% observed a single time. Jointly, the top ten make up around 18% of the sample. This clonotype appeared many times. Its recognized antigen is unknown. Base-call qualities are not available, and no considerably larger clone is one nucleotide away. The label giving this sample's treatment or condition can be read as: allogeneic hematopoietic cell transplantation with graft depleted of TCRalphabeta T cells and CD19 B cells. The children who served as transplant recipients had been given grafts of TCRalphabeta/CD19-depleted allogeneic hematopoietic cells.

CDR1 SSHAT and CDR2 FNYEAQ were looked up in the germline V gene (reference sequence). Trimming takes 5 bases off V and 8 bases off J; junction bases not matched to a gene: 9. The CDR3 sequence holds 14 residues, the cysteine and phenylalanine included. Kept here is only the CDR3 DNA, which spans 42 bases and is read in frame from base 1. Summary of the overall study and its limitations: The high TCRbeta diversity at day 60 in some patients was ascribed to recipient T cells and intrathymic progenitors that had survived conditioning. The frequencies of hyperexpanded clones fell over the following months, and after one year, T-cell counts and TCRbeta diversity were mostly attributed to newly produced T cells. The apparently early recovery of alphabetaT-cell counts about two months after transplant reportedly depended on only several hundred rapidly expanded clones that came from non-depleted graft cells.

This chain joins TRBV7-7 to TRBJ2-5; TRBD1 agrees with 9 junctional bases. This TCR was sampled from a female patient between 2 and 10 years old who had a stem cell transplant for congenital amegakaryocytic thrombocytopenia, so the T cells may come from the graft donor. Sample: PBMCs, mostly from graft donor cells, taken 180 days after TCRalphabeta/CD19-depleted stem cell transplant. The base sequence is TGTGCCAGCAGCAAAGGGACAGGGTCCTTTACCCAGTACTTC. Its product reads: CASSKGTGSFTQYF.